This T cell receptor (beta chain) stems from a study of patients and donors after allogeneic stem cell transplantation. TCRdb re-analysed the RT-PCR reads in MiXCR, keeping a single row per CDR3 protein. The sample has about a million distinct CDR3 sequences, about 20% seen once. The V gene end was trimmed by 5 bases and the J gene end by 6 bases; junction bases not matched to a gene: 7. Per germline, CDR1 MNHEY and CDR2 SMNVEV (reference sequence). The CDR3 sequence is 15 residues long. This chain uses TRBV27 with TRBJ2-3; 11 positions agree with TRBD2. Input material: blood, either unsorted or a sorted T cell fraction (not recorded which). The TCR comes from a human donor who was either an allogeneic HSCT recipient or a stem cell or donor lymphocyte infusion donor (not recorded which). It is not recorded whose cells these are; they may come from a transplant donor. This CDR3 is CASSTTSGSQDTQYF. The DNA of the CDR3 is TGTGCCAGCAGTACAACTAGCGGGAGTCAGGATACGCAGTATTTT.